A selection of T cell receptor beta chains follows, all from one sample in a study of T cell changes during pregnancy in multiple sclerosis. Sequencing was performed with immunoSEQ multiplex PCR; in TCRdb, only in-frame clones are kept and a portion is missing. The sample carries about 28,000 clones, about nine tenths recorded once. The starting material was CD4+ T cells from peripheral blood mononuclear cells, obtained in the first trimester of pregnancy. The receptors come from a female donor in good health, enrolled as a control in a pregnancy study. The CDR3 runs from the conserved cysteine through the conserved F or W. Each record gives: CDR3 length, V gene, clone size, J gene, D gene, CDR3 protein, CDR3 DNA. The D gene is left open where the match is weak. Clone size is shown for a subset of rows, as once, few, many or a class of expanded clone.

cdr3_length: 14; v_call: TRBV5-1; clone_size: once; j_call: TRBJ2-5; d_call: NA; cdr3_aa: CASSPGSQQETQYF; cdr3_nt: TGCGCCAGCAGTCCAGGGTCCCAACAAGAGACCCAGTACTTC
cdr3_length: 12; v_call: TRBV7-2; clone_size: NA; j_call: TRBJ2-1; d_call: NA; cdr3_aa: CASSSRMSEQFF; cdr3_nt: TGTGCCAGCAGCTCCAGGATGAGTGAGCAGTTCTTC
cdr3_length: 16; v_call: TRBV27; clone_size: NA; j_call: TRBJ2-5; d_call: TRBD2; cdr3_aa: CASSLYSGGARETQYF; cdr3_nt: TGTGCCAGCAGCCTCTATAGCGGGGGGGCCAGGGAGACCCAGTACTTC
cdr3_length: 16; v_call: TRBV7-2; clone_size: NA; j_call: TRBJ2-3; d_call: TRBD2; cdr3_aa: CASSSEWGGRADTQYF; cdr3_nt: TGTGCCAGCAGCTCAGAGTGGGGGGGAAGGGCAGATACGCAGTATTTT
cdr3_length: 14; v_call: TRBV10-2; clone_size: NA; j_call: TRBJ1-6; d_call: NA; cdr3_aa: CATVRGGDSSPLHF; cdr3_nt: TGCGCCACCGTACGGGGGGGGGATTCCTCACCCCTCCACTTT
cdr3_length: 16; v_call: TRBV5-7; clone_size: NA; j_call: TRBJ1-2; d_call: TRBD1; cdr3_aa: CASSSIQGELKYGYTF; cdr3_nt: TGTGCCAGCAGCTCGATTCAGGGGGAATTAAAATATGGCTACACCTTC
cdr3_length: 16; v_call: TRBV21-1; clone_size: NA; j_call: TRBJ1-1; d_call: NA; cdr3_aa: CASSPEPVWLNTEAFF; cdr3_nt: TGTGCCAGCAGCCCTGAACCGGTCTGGTTGAACACTGAAGCTTTCTTT
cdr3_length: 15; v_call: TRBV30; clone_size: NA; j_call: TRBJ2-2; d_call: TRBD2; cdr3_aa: CAWSPLAGVTGELFF; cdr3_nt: TGTGCCTGGAGTCCGCTAGCGGGAGTTACCGGGGAGCTGTTTTTT
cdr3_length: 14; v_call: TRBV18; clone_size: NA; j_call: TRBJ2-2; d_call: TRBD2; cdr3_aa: CASSSTSGSGELFF; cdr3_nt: TGTGCCAGCTCATCAACTAGCGGGAGCGGGGAGCTGTTTTTT
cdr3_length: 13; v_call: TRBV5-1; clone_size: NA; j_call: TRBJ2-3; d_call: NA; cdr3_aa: CASSSPLHDTQYF; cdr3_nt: TGCGCCAGCAGCTCTCCACTCCACGATACGCAGTATTTT
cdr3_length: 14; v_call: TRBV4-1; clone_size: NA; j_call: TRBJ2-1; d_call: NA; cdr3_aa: CASSQGAGIHEQFF; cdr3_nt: TGCGCCAGCAGCCAGGGGGCAGGTATCCATGAGCAGTTCTTC
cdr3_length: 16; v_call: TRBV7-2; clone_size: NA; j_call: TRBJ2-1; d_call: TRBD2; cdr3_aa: CASSYSGTSGGNEQFF; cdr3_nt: TGTGCCAGCAGCTATTCCGGGACTAGCGGGGGAAATGAGCAGTTCTTC
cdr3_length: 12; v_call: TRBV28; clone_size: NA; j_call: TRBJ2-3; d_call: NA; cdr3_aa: CASSQGTDTQYF; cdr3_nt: TGTGCCAGCAGTCAGGGCACAGATACGCAGTATTTT
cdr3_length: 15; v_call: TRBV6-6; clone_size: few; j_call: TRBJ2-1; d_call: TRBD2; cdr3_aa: CASRGLAGGDNEQFF; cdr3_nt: TGTGCCAGCAGGGGACTAGCGGGGGGCGATAATGAGCAGTTCTTC
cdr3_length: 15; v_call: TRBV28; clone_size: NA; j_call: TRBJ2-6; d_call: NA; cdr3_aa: CASRQDWSGANVLTF; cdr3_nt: TGTGCCAGCAGGCAGGACTGGTCTGGGGCCAACGTCCTGACTTTC
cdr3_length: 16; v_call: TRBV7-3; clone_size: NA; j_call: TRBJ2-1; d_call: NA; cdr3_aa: CASSLWAGKRYNEQFF; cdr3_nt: TGTGCCAGCAGCTTATGGGCGGGGAAACGCTACAATGAGCAGTTCTTC
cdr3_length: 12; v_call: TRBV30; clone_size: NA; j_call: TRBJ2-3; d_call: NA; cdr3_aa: CAWGSSTDTQYF; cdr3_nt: TGTGCCTGGGGTAGCAGCACAGATACGCAGTATTTT
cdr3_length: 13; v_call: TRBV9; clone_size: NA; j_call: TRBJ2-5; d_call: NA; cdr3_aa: CASSALADSRLDF; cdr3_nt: TGTGCCAGCAGCGCCCTGGCGGACTCCCGTCTCGACTTC
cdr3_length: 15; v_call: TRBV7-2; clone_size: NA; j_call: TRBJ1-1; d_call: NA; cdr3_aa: CASSLAQRTNTEAFF; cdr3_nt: TGTGCCAGCAGCTTAGCTCAACGGACTAACACTGAAGCTTTCTTT
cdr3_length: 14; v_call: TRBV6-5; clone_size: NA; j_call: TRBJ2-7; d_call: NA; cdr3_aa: CASSYRGRGYEQYF; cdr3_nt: TGTGCCAGCAGTTACCGAGGCCGGGGTTACGAGCAGTACTTC
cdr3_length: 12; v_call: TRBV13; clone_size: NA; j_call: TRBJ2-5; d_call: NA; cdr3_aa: CASSQYQETQYF; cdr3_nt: TGTGCCAGCAGCCAGTACCAAGAGACCCAGTACTTC
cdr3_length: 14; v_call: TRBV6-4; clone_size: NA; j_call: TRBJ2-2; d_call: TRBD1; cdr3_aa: CASRQGWNTGELFF; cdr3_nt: TGTGCCAGCAGACAGGGGTGGAACACCGGGGAGCTGTTTTTT
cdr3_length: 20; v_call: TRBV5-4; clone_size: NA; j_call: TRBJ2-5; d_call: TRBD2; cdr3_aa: CASRIGSGLAGPGDQETQYF; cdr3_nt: TGTGCCAGCAGAATCGGGAGTGGACTAGCGGGCCCCGGGGATCAAGAGACCCAGTACTTC
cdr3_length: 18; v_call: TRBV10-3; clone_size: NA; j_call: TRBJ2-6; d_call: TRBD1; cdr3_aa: CAIRSGQGIGSGANVLTF; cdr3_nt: TGTGCCATCAGGAGCGGACAGGGGATAGGTTCTGGGGCCAACGTCCTGACTTTC
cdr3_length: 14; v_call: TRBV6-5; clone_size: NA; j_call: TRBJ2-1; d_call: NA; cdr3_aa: CAGSYRDTTNEQFF; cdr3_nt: TGTGCCGGCAGTTACCGGGACACCACTAATGAGCAGTTCTTC
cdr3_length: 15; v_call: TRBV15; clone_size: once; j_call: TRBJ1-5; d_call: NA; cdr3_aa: CATSRDRGSNQPQHF; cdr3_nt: TGTGCCACCAGCAGAGACAGGGGAAGCAATCAGCCCCAGCATTTT
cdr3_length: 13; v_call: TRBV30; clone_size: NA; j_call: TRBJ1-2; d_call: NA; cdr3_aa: CAWSATTGSGYTF; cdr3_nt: TGTGCCTGGAGTGCGACCACAGGGTCGGGCTACACCTTC
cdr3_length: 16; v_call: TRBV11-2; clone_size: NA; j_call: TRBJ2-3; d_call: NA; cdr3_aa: CASSPRGRGAPDTQYF; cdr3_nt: TGTGCCAGCAGTCCACGAGGGCGGGGCGCCCCAGATACGCAGTATTTT
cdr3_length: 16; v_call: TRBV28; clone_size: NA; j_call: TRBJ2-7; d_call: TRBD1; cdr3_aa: CASSPLPGTGLGEQYF; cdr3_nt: TGTGCCAGCAGCCCTCTCCCCGGGACAGGGCTGGGGGAGCAGTACTTC